One and the same sample provided the 28 T cell receptor beta chains below, sequenced in a study of OX40 agonist ivuxolimab in advanced cancers. Sequenced by immunoSEQ multiplex PCR; TCRdb stores in-frame clones only, minus some. The sample holds some 86,000 clones, roughly 87% seen once. Sequences were derived from CD4+ or CD8+ T cells sorted from blood, sampled in a trial of the OX40 agonist ivuxolimab. The receptors originated from an adult with an advanced solid tumor such as melanoma, head and neck, liver or kidney cancer.

The V gene is TRBV6-5, the J gene TRBJ1-2; TRBD1 is a possible D gene (5 bases). This CDR3 has 12 residues. V was clipped by 6 bases and J by 7 bases, with 12 bases between them. The germline CDR1 and CDR2 sequences are MNHEY and SVGAGI. CDR3 DNA sequence: TGTGCCAGCAGGGGGACCGATACTGGCTACACCTTC. It is translated as CASRGTDTGYTF.

The chain recombines TRBV6-6 with TRBJ1-5; perhaps TRBD1 as D (6 bases). The CDR3 is 16 amino acids. V lost 2 bases and J lost 4, with 15 bases in between. CDR1 is MNHNY and CDR2 is SVGAGI in the germline V gene (reference sequence). CDR3 in DNA: TGTGCCAGCAGTTACGCAGGGCCGGGGGCAAATCAGCCCCAGCATTTT. Its protein is CASSYAGPGANQPQHF.

The chain is built from TRBV7-2 and TRBJ2-5, with D possibly TRBD2 on 5 matching bases. V lost 3 bases, J lost 4 bases, and 15 bases lay in between. The CDR3 covers 15 residues. Germline V gene sequence: CDR1 SGHTA, CDR2 FQGNSA. The CDR3 is CASSFPRGEGETQYF. In DNA, the CDR3 is TGTGCCAGCAGCTTCCCCCGGGGAGAGGGAGAGACCCAGTACTTC.

This clone was seen once. The rearrangement links TRBV7-8 to TRBJ1-2; D might be TRBD1 (5 bases). This CDR3 has 12 residues. CDR1 is SGHVS, CDR2 FQNEAQ, per germline. Trimming left V 1 base short and J 8 bases short, with 8 bases between. Here the CDR3 DNA reads TGTGCCAGCAGCTTAGAGGGGTTCGGCTACACCTTC. Residues: CASSLEGFGYTF. The variable domain in full, completed from reference TRBV7-8 and TRBJ1-2, reads GAGVSQSPRYKVAKRGQDVALRCDPISGHVSLFWYQQALGQGPEFLTYFQNEAQLDKSGLPSDRFFAERPEGSVSTLKIQRTQQEDSAVYLCASSLEGFGYTFGSGTRLTVV.

V gene TRBV6-6 combines with J gene TRBJ2-1; 7 nucleotides agree with TRBD2. Germline V gene data show CDR1 as MNHNY and CDR2 as SVGAGI (reference sequence). The CDR3 extends over 12 amino acids. V was pared by 6 bases and J by 10 bases, with 6 bases of the junction left unmatched. The CDR3 region has the DNA TGTGCCAGCAGCTCCCCCGGGGGGGAGCAGTTCTTC. It yields the protein CASSSPGGEQFF.

The chain joins TRBV7-6 to TRBJ2-3, with D tentatively TRBD1 or TRBD2 (5 bases each). V shed 3 bases and J shed 5 bases, with 15 bases lying between them. Germline assignment: CDR1 SGHVS and CDR2 FNYEAQ. CDR3 length: 15 residues. The CDR3 is CASSFRGDRGDTQYF. In DNA form, the CDR3 reads TGTGCCAGCAGCTTTAGAGGGGACCGAGGAGATACGCAGTATTTT. The variable domain in full, with the rest retrieved from reference TRBV7-6 and TRBJ2-3, is GAGVSQSPRYKVTKRGQDVALRCDPISGHVSLYWYRQALGQGPEFLTYFNYEAQQDKSGLPNDRFSAERPEGSISTLTIQRTEQRDSAMYRCASSFRGDRGDTQYFGPGTRLTVL.

The rearrangement uses TRBV6-5 and TRBJ2-2; TRBD1 aligns across 8 bases. The germline gives CDR1 MNHEY, CDR2 SVGAGI. Trimming took 4 bases from V and 4 from J; bases not matched to a gene: 8. The CDR3 is 16 residues long. CDR3 region: CASSFQDRVGTGELFF. The CDR3 DNA sequence: TGTGCCAGCAGTTTTCAGGACAGGGTCGGCACCGGGGAGCTGTTTTTT.

V is TRBV5-6 and J is TRBJ1-2, with no clear D. The germline V and J ends were trimmed by 5 bases and 8 bases, with 16 bases remaining between them. CDR3 size: 13 residues. The germline CDR1 and CDR2 sequences are SGHDT and YYEEEE. In nucleotides, the CDR3 is TGTGCCAGCAGGAAAGAGGGCGGTGGGGGCTACACCTTC. Translation: CASRKEGGGGYTF. Full variable domain (rest looked up from reference TRBV5-6 and TRBJ1-2): DAGVTQSPTHLIKTRGQQVTLRCSPKSGHDTVSWYQQALGQGPQFIFQYYEEEERQRGNFPDRFSGHQFPNYSSELNVNALLLGDSALYLCASRKEGGGGYTFGSGTRLTVV.

This clone was detected only once. V is TRBV7-2 and J is TRBJ2-1; 13 bases line up with TRBD2. CDR3 size: 18 residues. V was clipped by 5 bases and J by 4 bases; unmatched bases: 11. Germline loops: CDR1 SGHTA, CDR2 FQGNSA. The chain's CDR3 is CASSVTSGGMGGYNEQFF. In nucleotides, the CDR3 is TGTGCCAGCAGCGTGACTAGCGGGGGGATGGGCGGGTACAATGAGCAGTTCTTC. Full variable domain (missing parts from reference TRBV7-2 and TRBJ2-1): GAGVSQSPSNKVTEKGKDVELRCDPISGHTALYWYRQSLGQGLEFLIYFQGNSAPDKSGLPSDRFSAERTGGSVSTLTIQRTQQEDSAVYLCASSVTSGGMGGYNEQFFGPGTRLTVL.

The chain joins TRBV2 to TRBJ2-3; 11 positions match TRBD1. Germline-derived CDR1 and CDR2 are SNHLY and FYNNEI. CDR3 size: 14 residues. The ends lost 10 bases at V and 4 bases at J; junction bases unmatched: 7. In DNA form, the CDR3 reads TGTGCCACAAAGGGGACAGGGGGGGCAGATACGCAGTATTTT. It specifies CATKGTGGADTQYF.

This rearrangement joins TRBV10-3 to TRBJ2-4; 7 bases map to TRBD1. Germline V gene data show CDR1 as ENHRY and CDR2 as SYGVKD. V trimming: 3 bases; J trimming: 3 bases; junction bases outside the gene matches: 5. The CDR3 sequence is 15 residues long. In DNA, the CDR3 is TGTGCCATCAGTGAAACAGGGGTTAGCAAAAACATTCAGTACTTC. It is translated as CAISETGVSKNIQYF.

This clone was detected many times. J is TRBJ2-2 and V is TRBV7-9, with 8 bases identical to TRBD1. The CDR3 loop spans 16 amino acids. Germline CDR1 reads SEHNR; CDR2 reads FQNEAQ (reference sequence). After removal of 8 bases from V and 0 bases from J, the junction contained 8 bases not matched to a gene. The CDR3 loop is CASAPRTGTNTGELFF. For the CDR3, the DNA is TGTGCCAGCGCCCCGCGGACAGGGACGAACACCGGGGAGCTGTTTTTT.

The genes are TRBV18 and TRBJ2-6; tentatively, D is TRBD2 (5 bases). V was cut by 6 bases and J by 1 base, with 7 bases left in between. The CDR3 sequence is 14 residues long. Germline V gene lookup returns CDR1 KGHSH and CDR2 LQKENI. DNA of the CDR3: TGTGCCAGCTCGTGGGAGTCTGGGGCCAACGTCCTGACTTTC. It specifies CASSWESGANVLTF.

The chain has TRBV10-1 and TRBJ2-3, with D possibly TRBD2 on 6 matching bases. This CDR3 comprises 15 residues. The germline V and J ends were trimmed by 6 bases and 4 bases, with 17 bases remaining between them. Per the germline V gene, CDR1 is WNHNN and CDR2 is SYGVQD (reference sequence). The DNA of the CDR3 is TGCGCCAGCAGATCTACGGCCGGGGAGGCAGATACGCAGTATTTT. This codes for CASRSTAGEADTQYF.

The J gene is TRBJ1-4, the V gene TRBV7-9, with a tentative D call TRBD1 (6 bases). This CDR3 is 15 amino acids long. Between the trimmed V and J ends, which lost 5 bases and 7 bases, there was a span of 17 bases. In germline, CDR1 is SEHNR, CDR2 FQNEAQ (reference sequence). This CDR3 is CASSLNTGSVEKLFF. The DNA of the CDR3 is TGTGCCAGCAGCCTAAATACAGGGTCCGTTGAAAAACTGTTTTTT.

The rearrangement joins TRBV19 to TRBJ2-7, with TRBD1 matching 7 bases. The CDR3 is 15 amino acids. Unmatched junction bases numbered 9, after V lost 1 base and J lost 6 bases. CDR1 is LNHDA, CDR2 SQIVND, per germline (reference sequence). Here the CDR3 DNA reads TGTGCCAGTAGTATAGGAACAGGGGCGATGGGCGAGCAGTACTTC. This gives the protein CASSIGTGAMGEQYF.

This chain connects TRBV9 to TRBJ1-2; D not certain. CDR1 is SGDLS, CDR2 YYNGEE, per germline. V was trimmed by 0 bases and J by 4 bases, leaving 10 bases between them. The CDR3 runs 14 residues. The CDR3 spells CASSVDFRTYGYTF. Written as DNA, the CDR3 is TGTGCCAGCAGCGTAGATTTTCGTACCTATGGCTACACCTTC.

The V and J genes are TRBV5-1 and TRBJ2-3; 9 nucleotides match TRBD1. The CDR3 runs 16 residues. CDR1 and CDR2 (germline): SGHRS, YFSETQ. The V and J ends lost 2 bases and 3 bases, in that order; junction bases with no gene match: 7. The CDR3 sequence: CASSFQTGTGTDTQYF. Here the CDR3 DNA reads TGCGCCAGCAGCTTCCAAACCGGGACAGGGACAGATACGCAGTATTTT. Complete variable domain (other parts from reference TRBV5-1 and TRBJ2-3): KAGVTQTPRYLIKTRGQQVTLSCSPISGHRSVSWYQQTPGQGLQFLFEYFSETQRNKGNFPGRFSGRQFSNSRSEMNVSTLELGDSALYLCASSFQTGTGTDTQYFGPGTRLTVL.

The chain employs TRBV28 and TRBJ2-5; either TRBD1 or TRBD2 may fit D (6 bases each). The CDR3 loop spans 16 amino acids. The V gene lost 7 bases and the J gene lost 7 bases, with 25 bases spanning the gap. CDR1 and CDR2 (germline): MDHEN, SYDVKM. The CDR3 bases are TGTGCCAGCATCCCTTTTGGGTTGGGGGGCCGGGGGACCCAGTACTTC. Translated, it gives CASIPFGLGGRGTQYF.

The chain combines TRBV7-6 with TRBJ1-3; D possibly corresponds to TRBD1 (5 bases). The V and J ends lost 6 bases and 2 bases respectively, with 14 bases between them. The CDR3 covers 15 residues. Per the germline V gene, CDR1 is SGHVS and CDR2 is FNYEAQ. This chain's CDR3 is CASSQGVVAGNTIYF. The DNA of the CDR3 is TGTGCCAGCAGTCAAGGGGTGGTTGCTGGAAACACCATATATTTT.

The J gene is TRBJ1-1, the V gene TRBV7-9; perhaps TRBD1 as D (5 bases). V lost 7 bases, J lost 0 bases, and 15 bases lay in between. Germline V gives CDR1 SEHNR, CDR2 FQNEAQ (reference sequence). The CDR3 contains 15 residues. The CDR3 is CASTPNEDMNTEAFF. CDR3 in DNA: TGTGCCAGCACCCCTAACGAGGACATGAACACTGAAGCTTTCTTT.

This clone appeared a single time. The chain links TRBV4-1 to TRBJ2-1; 8 positions agree with TRBD2. The CDR3 spans 17 residues. The V and J ends lost 0 bases and 3 bases, in that order; junction bases with no gene match: 7. Germline lookup yields CDR1 MGHRA and CDR2 YSYEKL. The CDR3 loop reads CASSQEKSAGGYNEQFF. The DNA of the CDR3 is TGCGCCAGCAGCCAAGAAAAGTCGGCGGGGGGCTACAATGAGCAGTTCTTC.

The chain combines TRBV20-1 with TRBJ1-3; D unclear. Germline CDR1 reads DFQATT; CDR2 reads SNEGSKA (reference sequence). V was shortened by 3 bases and J by 4 bases, with 4 bases between the two germline ends. The CDR3 extends over 11 amino acids. The CDR3 DNA sequence: TGCAGTGCTAGGGTGGGAAACACCATATATTTT. Its protein is CSARVGNTIYF.

V and J are TRBV14 and TRBJ2-3; D remains unclear. The CDR3 extends over 15 amino acids. The V gene lost 5 bases and the J gene lost 4 bases, with 16 bases spanning the gap. The germline gives CDR1 SGHDN, CDR2 FVKESK. The CDR3 region is CASSFRVDSADTQYF. The CDR3 nucleotides are TGTGCCAGCAGCTTCCGTGTCGACTCCGCAGATACGCAGTATTTT.

A single count supports this clone. The chain employs TRBV11-2 and TRBJ2-3, with TRBD2 matching 8 bases. The CDR3 consists of 19 residues. V lost 5 bases and J lost 0; bases outside the gene matches: 16. Germline loops: CDR1 SGHAT, CDR2 FQNNGV. The DNA for the CDR3 is TGTGCCAGCAGCCATTCTCAAACCCCCGGGACTAGAAGCACAGATACGCAGTATTTT. As protein: CASSHSQTPGTRSTDTQYF. Based on the CDR3 plus reference TRBV11-2 and TRBJ2-3, the full variable domain is EAGVAQSPRYKIIEKRQSVAFWCNPISGHATLYWYQQILGQGPKLLIQFQNNGVVDDSQLPKDRFSAERLKGVDSTLKIQPAKLEDSAVYLCASSHSQTPGTRSTDTQYFGPGTRLTVL.

The chain has TRBV4-1 and TRBJ1-2; 9 nucleotides match TRBD1. Trimming at V came to 3 bases and at J to 5 bases, leaving 7 bases not matched to a gene. The V gene's germline CDR1 is MGHRA and CDR2 YSYEKL. The CDR3 length is 15 residues. As DNA, the CDR3 is TGCGCCAGCAGCCAGGAACCGGGACAGGGATATGGCTACACCTTC. Translation: CASSQEPGQGYGYTF.

The chain links TRBV18 to TRBJ2-1, with 8 positions matching TRBD2. V lost 1 base, J lost 4 bases, and 3 bases stayed unmatched. The length of the CDR3 is 15 residues. The germline V gene encodes CDR1 KGHSH and CDR2 LQKENI. The CDR3 sequence: CASSPRVAGYNEQFF. The CDR3 DNA sequence: TGTGCCAGCTCACCACGGGTAGCGGGGTACAATGAGCAGTTCTTC.

The chain links TRBV2 to TRBJ2-2; D tentatively fits TRBD1 or TRBD2 (5 bases each). This CDR3 has 15 residues. Between the trimmed V and J ends, which lost 7 bases and 3 bases, there was a span of 15 bases. CDR1 and CDR2 from the germline V gene are SNHLY and FYNNEI. This CDR3 reads CASNWDGPDTGELFF. The DNA for the CDR3 is TGTGCCAGCAATTGGGACGGCCCCGACACCGGGGAGCTGTTTTTT.